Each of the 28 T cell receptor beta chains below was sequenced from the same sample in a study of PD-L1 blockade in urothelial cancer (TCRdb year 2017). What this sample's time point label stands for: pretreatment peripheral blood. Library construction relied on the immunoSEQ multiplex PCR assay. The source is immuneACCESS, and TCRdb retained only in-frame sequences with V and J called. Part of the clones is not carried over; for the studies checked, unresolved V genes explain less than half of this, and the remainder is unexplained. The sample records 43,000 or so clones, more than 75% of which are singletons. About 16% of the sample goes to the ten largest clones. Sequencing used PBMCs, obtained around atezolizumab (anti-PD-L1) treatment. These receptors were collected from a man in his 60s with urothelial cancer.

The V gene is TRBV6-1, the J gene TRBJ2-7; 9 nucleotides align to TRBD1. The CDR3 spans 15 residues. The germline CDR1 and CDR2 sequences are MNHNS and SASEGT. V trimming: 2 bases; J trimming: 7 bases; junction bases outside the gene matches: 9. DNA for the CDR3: TGTGCCAGCAGTGAAATAGGGGACAGGGTGGGAGAGCAGTACTTC. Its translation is CASSEIGDRVGEQYF.

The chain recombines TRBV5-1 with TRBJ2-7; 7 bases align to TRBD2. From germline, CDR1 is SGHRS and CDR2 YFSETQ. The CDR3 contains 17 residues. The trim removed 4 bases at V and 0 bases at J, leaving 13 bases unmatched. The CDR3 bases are TGCGCCAGCAGCCCGCTCGGGGAGGGAGGGAACTCCTACGAGCAGTACTTC. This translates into CASSPLGEGGNSYEQYF.

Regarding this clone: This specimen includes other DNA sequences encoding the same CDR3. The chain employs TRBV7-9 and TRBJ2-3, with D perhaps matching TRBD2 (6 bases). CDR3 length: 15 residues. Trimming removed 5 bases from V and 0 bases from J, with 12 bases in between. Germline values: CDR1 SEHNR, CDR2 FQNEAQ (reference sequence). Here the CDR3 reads CASSPGTASTDTQYF. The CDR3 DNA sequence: TGTGCCAGCAGCCCGGGGACTGCCAGCACAGATACGCAGTATTTT.

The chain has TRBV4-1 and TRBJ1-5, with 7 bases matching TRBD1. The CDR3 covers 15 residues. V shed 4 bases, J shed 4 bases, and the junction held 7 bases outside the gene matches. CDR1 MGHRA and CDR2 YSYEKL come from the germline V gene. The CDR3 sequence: CASSREDRTNQPQHF. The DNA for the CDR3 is TGCGCCAGCAGCCGAGAGGACAGGACAAATCAGCCCCAGCATTTT.

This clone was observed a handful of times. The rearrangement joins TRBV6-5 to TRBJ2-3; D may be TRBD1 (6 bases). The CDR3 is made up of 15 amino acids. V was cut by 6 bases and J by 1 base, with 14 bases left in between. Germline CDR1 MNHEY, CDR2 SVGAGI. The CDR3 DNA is TGTGCCAGCAGCAACAACAGGGCCGGCACAGATACGCAGTATTTT. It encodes CASSNNRAGTDTQYF.

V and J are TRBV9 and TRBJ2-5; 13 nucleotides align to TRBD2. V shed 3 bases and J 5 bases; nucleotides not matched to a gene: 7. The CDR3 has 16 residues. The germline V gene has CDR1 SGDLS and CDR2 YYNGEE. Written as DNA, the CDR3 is TGTGCCAGCAGCGACCGACTAGCGGGAGGTATTGAGACCCAGTACTTC. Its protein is CASSDRLAGGIETQYF.

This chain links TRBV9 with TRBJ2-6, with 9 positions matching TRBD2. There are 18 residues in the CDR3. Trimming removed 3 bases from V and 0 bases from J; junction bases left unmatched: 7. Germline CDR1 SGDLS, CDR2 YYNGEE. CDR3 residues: CASSERLAARSGANVLTF. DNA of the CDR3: TGTGCCAGCAGCGAAAGACTAGCGGCCCGCTCTGGGGCCAACGTCCTGACTTTC.

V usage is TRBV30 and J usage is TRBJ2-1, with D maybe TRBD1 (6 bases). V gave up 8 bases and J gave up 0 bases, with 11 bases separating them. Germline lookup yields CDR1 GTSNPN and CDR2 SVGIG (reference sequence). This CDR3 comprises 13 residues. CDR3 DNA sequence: TGTGCCGCACCGGACAGCTCCTACAATGAGCAGTTCTTC. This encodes CAAPDSSYNEQFF.

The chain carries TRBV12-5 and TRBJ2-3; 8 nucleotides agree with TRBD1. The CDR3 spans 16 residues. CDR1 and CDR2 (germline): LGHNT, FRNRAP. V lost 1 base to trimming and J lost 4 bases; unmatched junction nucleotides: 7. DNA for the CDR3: TGTGCTAGTGGTTTGGGGGGGGTGACAGGGGCAGATACGCAGTATTTT. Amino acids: CASGLGGVTGADTQYF.

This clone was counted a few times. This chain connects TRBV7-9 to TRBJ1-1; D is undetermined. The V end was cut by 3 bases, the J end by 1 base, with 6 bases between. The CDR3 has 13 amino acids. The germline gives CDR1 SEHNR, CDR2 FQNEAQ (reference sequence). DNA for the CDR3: TGTGCCAGCAGCTTCAGTACGAACACTGAAGCTTTCTTT. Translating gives CASSFSTNTEAFF.

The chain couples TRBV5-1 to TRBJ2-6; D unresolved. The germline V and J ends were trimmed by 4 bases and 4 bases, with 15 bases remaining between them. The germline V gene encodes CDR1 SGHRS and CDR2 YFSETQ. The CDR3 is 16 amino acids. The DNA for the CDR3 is TGCGCCAGCAGCCTGGAAAGAGTTGCAGGGGCCAACGTCCTGACTTTC. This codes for CASSLERVAGANVLTF. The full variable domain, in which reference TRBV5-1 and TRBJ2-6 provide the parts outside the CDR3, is KAGVTQTPRYLIKTRGQQVTLSCSPISGHRSVSWYQQTPGQGLQFLFEYFSETQRNKGNFPGRFSGRQFSNSRSEMNVSTLELGDSALYLCASSLERVAGANVLTFGAGSRLTVL.

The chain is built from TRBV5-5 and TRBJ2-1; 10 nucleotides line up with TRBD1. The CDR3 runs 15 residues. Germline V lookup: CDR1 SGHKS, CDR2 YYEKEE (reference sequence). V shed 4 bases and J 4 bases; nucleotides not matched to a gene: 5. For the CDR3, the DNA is TGTGCCAGCAGCCCCGGGACAGGGGCGTACAATGAGCAGTTCTTC. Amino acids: CASSPGTGAYNEQFF.

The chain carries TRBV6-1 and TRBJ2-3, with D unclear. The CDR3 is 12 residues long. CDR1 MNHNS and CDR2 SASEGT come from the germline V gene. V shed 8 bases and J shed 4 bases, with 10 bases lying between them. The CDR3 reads CASGPSADTQYF. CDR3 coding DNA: TGTGCCAGCGGGCCATCGGCAGATACGCAGTATTTT.

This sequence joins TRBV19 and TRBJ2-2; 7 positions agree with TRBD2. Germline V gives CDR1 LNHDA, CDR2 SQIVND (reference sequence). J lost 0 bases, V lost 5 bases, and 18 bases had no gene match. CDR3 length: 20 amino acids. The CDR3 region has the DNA TGTGCCAGTAGTTTCCGGGGGGACTCTTATTCTATAGCGAACACCGGGGAGCTGTTTTTT. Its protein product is CASSFRGDSYSIANTGELFF.

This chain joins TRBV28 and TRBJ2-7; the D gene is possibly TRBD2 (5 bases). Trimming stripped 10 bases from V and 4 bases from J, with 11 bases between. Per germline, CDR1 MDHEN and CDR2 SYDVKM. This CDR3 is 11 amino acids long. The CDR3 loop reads CATGRGYEQYF. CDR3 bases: TGTGCCACCGGCCGGGGATACGAGCAGTACTTC. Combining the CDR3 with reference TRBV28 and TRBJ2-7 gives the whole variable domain DVKVTQSSRYLVKRTGEKVFLECVQDMDHENMFWYRQDPGLGLRLIYFSYDVKMKEKGDIPEGYSVSREKKERFSLILESASTNQTSMYLCATGRGYEQYFGPGTRLTVT.

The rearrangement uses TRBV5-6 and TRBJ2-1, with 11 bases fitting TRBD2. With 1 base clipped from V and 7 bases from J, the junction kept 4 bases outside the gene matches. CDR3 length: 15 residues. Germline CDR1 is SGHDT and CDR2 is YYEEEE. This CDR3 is CASSLLLAGDNEQFF. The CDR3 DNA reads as TGTGCCAGCAGCTTGTTACTAGCGGGAGATAATGAGCAGTTCTTC.

CDR3 DNA: TGTGCCAGCAGCTTAGAGTGGACAGACCCAACCTACAATGAGCAGTTCTTC. Translated: CASSLEWTDPTYNEQFF. This sequence joins TRBV11-2 and TRBJ2-1; maybe TRBD1 (6 bases). Germline values: CDR1 SGHAT, CDR2 FQNNGV. This CDR3 has 17 amino acids. Trimming removed 0 bases at V and 2 bases at J, with 14 bases between.

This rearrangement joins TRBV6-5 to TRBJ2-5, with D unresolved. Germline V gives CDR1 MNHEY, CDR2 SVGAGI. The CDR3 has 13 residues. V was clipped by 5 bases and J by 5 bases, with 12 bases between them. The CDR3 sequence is CASSTTARETQYF. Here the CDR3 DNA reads TGTGCCAGCAGTACAACAGCTCGGGAGACCCAGTACTTC.

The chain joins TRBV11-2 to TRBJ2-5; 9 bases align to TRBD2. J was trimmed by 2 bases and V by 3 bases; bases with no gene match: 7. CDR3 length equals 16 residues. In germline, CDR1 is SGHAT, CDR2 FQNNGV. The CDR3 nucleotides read TGTGCCAGCAGCTTGGGTGTAGCGGGGGAACAAGAGACCCAGTACTTC. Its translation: CASSLGVAGEQETQYF.

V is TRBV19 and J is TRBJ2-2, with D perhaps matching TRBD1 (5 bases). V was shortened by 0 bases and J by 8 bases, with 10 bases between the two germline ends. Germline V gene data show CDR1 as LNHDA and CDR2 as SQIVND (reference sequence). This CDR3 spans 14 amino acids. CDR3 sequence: CASSIEAGPGELFF. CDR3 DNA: TGTGCCAGTAGTATAGAGGCAGGGCCAGGGGAGCTGTTTTTT. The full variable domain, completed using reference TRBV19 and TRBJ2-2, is DGGITQSPKYLFRKEGQNVTLSCEQNLNHDAMYWYRQDPGQGLRLIYYSQIVNDFQKGDIAEGYSVSREKKESFPLTVTSAQKNPTAFYLCASSIEAGPGELFFGEGSRLTVL.

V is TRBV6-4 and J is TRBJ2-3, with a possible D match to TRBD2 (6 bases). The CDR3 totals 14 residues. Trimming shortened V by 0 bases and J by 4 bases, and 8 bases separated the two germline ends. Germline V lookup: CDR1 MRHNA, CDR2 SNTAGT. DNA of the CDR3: TGTGCCAGCAGTGACTCTGGGACTTCAGATACGCAGTATTTT. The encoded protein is CASSDSGTSDTQYF.

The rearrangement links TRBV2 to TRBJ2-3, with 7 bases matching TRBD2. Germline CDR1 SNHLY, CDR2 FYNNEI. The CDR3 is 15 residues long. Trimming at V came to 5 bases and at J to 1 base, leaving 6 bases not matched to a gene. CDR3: CASSLLASGTDTQYF. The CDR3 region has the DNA TGTGCCAGCAGTCTACTAGCGAGTGGCACAGATACGCAGTATTTT.

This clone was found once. For the CDR3, the DNA is TGTGCCATCAGTTACCGGACAGGGGGCCGGGCCGGGGAGCTGTTTTTT. This sequence encodes CAISYRTGGRAGELFF. The V call is TRBV10-3, the J call TRBJ2-2; 11 bases line up with TRBD1. Germline CDR1 reads ENHRY; CDR2 reads SYGVKD. The V and J ends lost 5 bases and 6 bases, in that order; junction bases with no gene match: 8. The CDR3 sequence is 16 residues long.

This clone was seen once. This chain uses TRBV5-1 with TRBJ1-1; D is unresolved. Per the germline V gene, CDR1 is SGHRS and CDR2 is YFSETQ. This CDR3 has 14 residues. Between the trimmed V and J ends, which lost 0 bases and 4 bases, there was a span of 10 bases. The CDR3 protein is CASSLDTGTTEAFF. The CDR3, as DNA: TGCGCCAGCAGCTTGGATACGGGTACCACTGAAGCTTTCTTT.

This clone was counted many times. The CDR3 reads CASRGPGQGASNQPQHF. CDR3 in DNA: TGTGCCAGCAGGGGACCGGGACAGGGTGCTAGCAATCAGCCCCAGCATTTT. The chain joins TRBV2 to TRBJ1-5, with 9 bases aligning to TRBD1. The CDR3 is made up of 17 amino acids. Germline assignment: CDR1 SNHLY and CDR2 FYNNEI. V shed 6 bases, J shed 0 bases, and the junction held 9 bases outside the gene matches. Looking up the rest from reference TRBV2 and TRBJ1-5 gives the full variable domain: EPEVTQTPSHQVTQMGQEVILRCVPISNHLYFYWYRQILGQKVEFLVSFYNNEISEKSEIFDDQFSVERPDGSNFTLKIRSTKLEDSAMYFCASRGPGQGASNQPQHFGDGTRLSIL.

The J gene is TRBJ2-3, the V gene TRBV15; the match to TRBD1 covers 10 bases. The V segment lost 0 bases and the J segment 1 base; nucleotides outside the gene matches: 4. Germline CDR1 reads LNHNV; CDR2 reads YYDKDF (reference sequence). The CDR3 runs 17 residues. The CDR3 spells CATSRDIGTGGTDTQYF. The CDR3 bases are TGTGCCACCAGCAGAGATATTGGGACAGGGGGCACAGATACGCAGTATTTT.

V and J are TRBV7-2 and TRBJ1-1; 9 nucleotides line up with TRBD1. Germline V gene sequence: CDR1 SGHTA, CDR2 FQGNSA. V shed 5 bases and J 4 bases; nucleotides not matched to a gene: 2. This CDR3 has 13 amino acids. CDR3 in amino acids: CASSDRGGTEAFF. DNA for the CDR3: TGTGCCAGCAGCGACAGGGGGGGCACTGAAGCTTTCTTT. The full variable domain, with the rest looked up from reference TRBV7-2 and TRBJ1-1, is GAGVSQSPSNKVTEKGKDVELRCDPISGHTALYWYRQSLGQGLEFLIYFQGNSAPDKSGLPSDRFSAERTGGSVSTLTIQRTQQEDSAVYLCASSDRGGTEAFFGQGTRLTVV.

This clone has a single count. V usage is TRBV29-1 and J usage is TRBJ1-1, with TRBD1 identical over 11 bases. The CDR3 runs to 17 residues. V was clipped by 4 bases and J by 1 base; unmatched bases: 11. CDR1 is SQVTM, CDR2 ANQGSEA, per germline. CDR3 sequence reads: CSVGGRTGGKGNTEAFF. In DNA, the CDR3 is TGCAGCGTTGGGGGGCGGACAGGGGGCAAGGGGAACACTGAAGCTTTCTTT.